The T cell receptor beta chain under discussion was sequenced for a study of blood T cell repertoires in COVID-19. For the study at large: From the United States, Italy and Spain came samples of acute and convalescent COVID-19. PBMCs, B-cell-depleted T cells, or T cells were the source of the cDNA or gDNA that made up the material.

This clone was picked up a small number of times. Authors' processing steps: How many nucleated cells were present was estimated from reference gene primer amplification. Using immunoSEQ multiplex PCR, the repertoire was profiled, and TCRdb retains in-frame clones only, with some absent. The D gene and trimming were derived from the DNA, and the V and J assignments and clone size from that table. Here the sample spans about 40,000 clones, approximately 90% being singletons. This CDR3 contains 13 residues. The V gene end was trimmed by 4 bases and the J gene end by 9 bases; junction bases not matched to a gene: 3. In germline, CDR1 is KGHSH, CDR2 LQKENI.

This clonotype was sampled from a man between 60 and 70 years old with active COVID-19. Sequenced material: peripheral blood. The gene calls are TRBV18 and TRBJ1-6; 7 bases are a match to TRBD1. This CDR3 reads CASSRGGGSPLHF. CDR3 nucleotides: TGTGCCAGCTCACGAGGGGGCGGTTCACCCCTCCACTTT.